The TCR beta chain described here comes from a study of OX40 agonist ivuxolimab in advanced cancers. Study-level points and caveats: Expanded peripheral T cell antigen specificity was not determined.

Sequenced by immunoSEQ multiplex PCR; TCRdb stores in-frame clones only, minus some. Of 80,000 to 100,000 clones detected, approximately 87% appear once; the ten largest clones hold 5.5%. For this clone: What it binds is unknown.

This CDR3 spans 13 amino acids. Germline lookup yields CDR1 SGHAT and CDR2 FQNNGV. V lost 3 bases, J lost 6 bases, and 2 bases stayed unmatched. J is TRBJ2-1 and V is TRBV11-2, with 7 positions matching TRBD1. The sequence derives from an adult with an advanced solid tumor such as melanoma, head and neck, liver or kidney cancer. Here the sequenced sample was CD4+ or CD8+ T cells sorted from blood, taken in a trial of the OX40 agonist ivuxolimab. For the CDR3, the DNA is TGTGCCAGCAGCTTTGCAGGGGGCAATGAGCAGTTCTTC. It specifies CASSFAGGNEQFF.